Described below is a single T cell receptor beta chain sequence and its context. Its antigen remains unknown. The sample belongs to a study of PD-L1 blockade in urothelial cancer. Study context: Samples of blood were analyzed 3 weeks (second dose) and 6 weeks after treatment start. Each blood sample yielded a median of 141,255 T cells.

PCRs each included synthetic TCR analog templates spiked in. Only in-frame clones appear in the TCRdb table, and some are missing; sequencing was by immunoSEQ multiplex PCR. The repertoire includes around 110,000 clones, 75% to 90% of them detected once, and 1.5% to 2% sits in the top ten. The CDR3 runs to 15 residues. Per germline, CDR1 SQVTM and CDR2 ANQGSEA. Trimming removed 7 bases from V and 2 bases from J; junction bases left unmatched: 8. Time point given: peripheral blood 6 weeks after treatment start. Regarding the study as a whole: It was durable-benefit patients whose tumor-associated blood clones expanded more at 3 weeks.

The TCR sequence derives from a man in his sixties with urothelial cancer. The chain carries TRBV29-1 and TRBJ1-1, with 12 bases that match TRBD1. The sample consisted of PBMCs, taken around atezolizumab (anti-PD-L1) treatment. The CDR3 loop is CSATGTGGLNTEAFF. CDR3 DNA sequence: TGCAGCGCAACCGGGACAGGGGGCCTAAACACTGAAGCTTTCTTT. Together with reference TRBV29-1 and TRBJ1-1, the CDR3 gives the full variable domain: SAVISQKPSRDICQRGTSLTIQCQVDSQVTMMFWYRQQPGQSLTLIATANQGSEATYESGFVIDKFPISRPNLTFSTLTVSNMSPEDSSIYLCSATGTGGLNTEAFFGQGTRLTVV.